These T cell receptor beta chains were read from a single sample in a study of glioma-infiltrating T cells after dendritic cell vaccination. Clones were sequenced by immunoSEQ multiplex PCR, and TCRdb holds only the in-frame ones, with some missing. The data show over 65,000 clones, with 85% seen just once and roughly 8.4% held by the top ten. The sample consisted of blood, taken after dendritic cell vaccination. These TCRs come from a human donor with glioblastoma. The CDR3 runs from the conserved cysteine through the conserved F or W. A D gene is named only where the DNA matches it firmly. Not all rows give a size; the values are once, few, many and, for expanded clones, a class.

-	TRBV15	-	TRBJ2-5	CATSRVTSSETQYF	TGTGCCACCAGCAGAGTAACTAGCTCTGAGACCCAGTACTTC
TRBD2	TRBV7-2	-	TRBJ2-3	CASSLLAGGIDTQYF	TGTGCCAGCAGCCTACTAGCGGGGGGGATAGATACGCAGTATTTT
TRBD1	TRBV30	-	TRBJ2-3	CAWSLTGVADTQYF	TGTGCCTGGAGTCTAACAGGGGTGGCAGATACGCAGTATTTT
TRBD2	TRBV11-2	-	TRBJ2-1	CASSLPRGASGFNEQFF	TGTGCCAGCAGCTTACCGAGGGGGGCTAGCGGGTTCAATGAGCAGTTCTTC
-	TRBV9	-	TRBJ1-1	CASSATTGLNTEAFF	TGTGCCAGCAGCGCCACGACAGGCTTGAACACTGAAGCTTTCTTT
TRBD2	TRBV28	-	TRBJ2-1	CASSFLYSLIAGVNFEQFF	TGTGCCAGCAGTTTCCTGTACTCCCTCATAGCGGGAGTGAACTTTGAGCAGTTCTTC
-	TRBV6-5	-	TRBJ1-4	CASSTGWGEKLFF	TGTGCCAGCAGTACAGGGTGGGGTGAAAAACTGTTTTTT
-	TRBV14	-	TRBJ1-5	CASSQDTASNQPQHF	TGTGCCAGCAGCCAAGACACAGCTAGCAATCAGCCCCAGCATTTT
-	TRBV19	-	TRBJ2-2	CASSYRNTGELFF	TGTGCCAGTAGCTACAGGAACACCGGGGAGCTGTTTTTT
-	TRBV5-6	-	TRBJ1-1	CASSLVGTPNTEAFF	TGTGCCAGCAGCTTGGTCGGGACACCAAACACTGAAGCTTTCTTT
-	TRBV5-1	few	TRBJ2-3	CASSQQVLRTDTQYF	TGCGCCAGCAGCCAACAGGTACTCCGCACAGATACGCAGTATTTT
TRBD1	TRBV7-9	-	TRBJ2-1	CASSLVVGNRGYNEQFF	TGTGCCAGCAGCTTAGTGGTTGGGAACAGGGGATACAATGAGCAGTTCTTC
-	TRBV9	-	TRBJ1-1	CASNQQGATEAFF	TGTGCCAGCAATCAACAGGGCGCCACTGAAGCTTTCTTT
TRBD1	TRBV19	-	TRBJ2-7	CASSFRTGQREQYF	TGTGCCAGTAGTTTCAGGACAGGGCAGAGGGAGCAGTACTTC
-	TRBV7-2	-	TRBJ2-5	CASSVYREETQYF	TGTGCCAGCAGCGTTTACAGAGAGGAGACCCAGTACTTC
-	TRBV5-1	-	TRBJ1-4	CASSLGGASDEKLFF	TGCGCCAGCAGCTTGGGCGGGGCATCAGACGAAAAACTGTTTTTT
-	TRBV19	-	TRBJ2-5	CASSYRMRRLETQYF	TGTGCCAGTAGTTATAGAATGAGGAGGTTGGAGACCCAGTACTTC
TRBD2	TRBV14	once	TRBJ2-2	CASSSKLGLVSGELFF	TGTGCCAGCAGCTCCAAATTGGGACTAGTGAGCGGGGAGCTGTTTTTT
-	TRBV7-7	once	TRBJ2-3	CASSLQPRTGGGDTQYF	TGTGCCAGCAGCTTACAGCCCCGGACCGGAGGAGGAGATACGCAGTATTTT
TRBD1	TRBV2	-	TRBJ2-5	CASRTRDRVETQYF	TGTGCCAGCAGGACCAGGGACAGGGTAGAGACCCAGTACTTC
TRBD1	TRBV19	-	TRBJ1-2	CASSPASGGYGYTF	TGTGCCAGTAGCCCCGCGTCAGGGGGCTATGGCTACACCTTC
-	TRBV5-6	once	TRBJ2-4	CASSPYGQNYLAKNIQYF	TGTGCCAGCAGCCCCTACGGACAGAATTATCTAGCCAAAAACATTCAGTACTTC
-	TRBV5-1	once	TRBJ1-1	CASSATGSTEAFF	TGCGCCAGCAGCGCCACAGGGAGCACTGAAGCTTTCTTT
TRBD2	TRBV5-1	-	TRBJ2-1	CASSLVASGVDEQFF	TGCGCCAGCAGCTTGGTGGCTAGCGGGGTCGATGAGCAGTTCTTC
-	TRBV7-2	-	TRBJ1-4	CASNGGLQGYEKLFF	TGTGCCAGCAACGGAGGTCTACAGGGCTATGAAAAACTGTTTTTT
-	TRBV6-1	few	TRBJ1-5	CASSEQVNQPQHF	TGTGCCAGCAGTGAACAGGTTAATCAGCCCCAGCATTTT
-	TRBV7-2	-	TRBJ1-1	CASSLVGTPNTEAFF	TGTGCCAGCAGCTTAGTTGGGACACCGAACACTGAAGCTTTCTTT
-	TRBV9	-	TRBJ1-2	CASSVDGGGFYGYTF	TGTGCCAGCAGCGTAGATGGGGGGGGTTTCTATGGCTACACCTTC
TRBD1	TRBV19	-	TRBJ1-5	CASSIRGQGLGNQPQHF	TGTGCCAGTAGTATCCGAGGACAGGGGTTGGGCAATCAGCCCCAGCATTTT
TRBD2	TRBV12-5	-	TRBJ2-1	CASGLRLAGSYNEQFF	TGTGCTAGTGGTTTGAGGCTAGCGGGCTCCTACAATGAGCAGTTCTTC
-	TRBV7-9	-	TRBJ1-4	CASSPSGTHEKLFF	TGTGCCAGCAGCCCATCCGGGACTCATGAAAAACTGTTTTTT
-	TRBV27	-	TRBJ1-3	CASSQATSGNTIYF	TGTGCCAGCAGTCAAGCAACGTCAGGAAACACCATATATTTT
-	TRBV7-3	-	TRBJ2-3	CASSPHSGSTDTQYF	TGTGCCAGCAGCCCGCACAGCGGGAGCACAGATACGCAGTATTTT
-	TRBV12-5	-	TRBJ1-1	CASGLAPGGTTEAFF	TGTGCTAGTGGTTTGGCCCCTGGAGGGACCACTGAAGCTTTCTTT
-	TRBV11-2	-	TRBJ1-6	CASSLDRALPLHF	TGTGCCAGCAGCTTAGACAGGGCTTTACCCCTCCACTTT
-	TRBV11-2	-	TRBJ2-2	CASSLPARTGELFF	TGTGCCAGCAGCCTACCCGCGAGGACCGGGGAGCTGTTTTTT
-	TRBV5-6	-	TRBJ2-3	CASSFSLHTQYF	TGTGCCAGCAGCTTTAGTCTCCATACGCAGTATTTT
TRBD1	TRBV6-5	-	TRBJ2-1	CASSSPGQGHYNEQFF	TGTGCCAGCAGTTCCCCGGGACAGGGACACTACAATGAGCAGTTCTTC
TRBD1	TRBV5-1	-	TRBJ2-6	CASSQGAGANVLTF	TGCGCCAGCAGCCAGGGGGCTGGGGCCAACGTCCTGACTTTC
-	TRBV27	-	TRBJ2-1	CASRKTGEAYNEQFF	TGTGCCAGCAGAAAAACAGGGGAGGCCTACAATGAGCAGTTCTTC
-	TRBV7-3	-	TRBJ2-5	CASSLTRQGQETQYF	TGTGCCAGCAGCTTAACTAGGCAGGGTCAAGAGACCCAGTACTTC
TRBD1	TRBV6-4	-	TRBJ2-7	CASSDPGTASEQYF	TGTGCCAGCAGTGACCCCGGGACAGCCTCCGAGCAGTACTTC
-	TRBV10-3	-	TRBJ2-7	CAISGGRGLYEQYF	TGTGCCATCAGTGGGGGCAGGGGCCTCTACGAGCAGTACTTC
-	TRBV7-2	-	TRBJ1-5	CASSFTVDQPQHF	TGTGCCAGCAGTTTCACTGTGGATCAGCCCCAGCATTTT